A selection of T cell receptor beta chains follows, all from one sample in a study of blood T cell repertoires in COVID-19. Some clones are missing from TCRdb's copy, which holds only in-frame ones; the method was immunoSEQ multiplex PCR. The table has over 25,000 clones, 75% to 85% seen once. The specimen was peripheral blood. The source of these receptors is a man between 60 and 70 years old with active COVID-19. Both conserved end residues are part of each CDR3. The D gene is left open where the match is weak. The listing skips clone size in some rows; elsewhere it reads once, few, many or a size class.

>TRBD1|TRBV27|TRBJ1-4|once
TGTGCCAGCAGTTCCCTGGGTGTTGGGACAGGGAATGAAAAACTGTTTTTT
CASSSLGVGTGNEKLFF
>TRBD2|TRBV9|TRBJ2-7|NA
TGTGCCAGCGGCCGGGACTATCGCTACGAGCAGTACTTC
CASGRDYRYEQYF
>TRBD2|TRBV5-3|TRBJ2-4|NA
TGTGCCAGAAGCCCCGAAGAATTCGGACTAGCGGGAGTATTTGACATTCAGTACTTC
CARSPEEFGLAGVFDIQYF
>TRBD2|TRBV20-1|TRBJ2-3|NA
TGCAGTGCTAGTAAACCGGGACTAGCGACCAAAAGGGTTGCAGATACGCAGTATTTT
CSASKPGLATKRVADTQYF
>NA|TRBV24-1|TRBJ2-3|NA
TGTGCCACCAGTGATGCCGGCGGGGGCCCTAGCACAGATACGCAGTATTTT
CATSDAGGGPSTDTQYF
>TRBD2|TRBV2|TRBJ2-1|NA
TGTGCCAGCAGCGTAAATCCGGGACTAGCGGGAGTTGAGCAGTTCTTC
CASSVNPGLAGVEQFF
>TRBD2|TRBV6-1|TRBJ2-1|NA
TGTGCCAGCAGTGAAGTGGCGGGAGGGCCAGGGAATGAGCAGTTCTTC
CASSEVAGGPGNEQFF
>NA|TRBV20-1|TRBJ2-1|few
TGCAGTGCAAGTACCAGGTTAGGCGATGAGCAGTTCTTC
CSASTRLGDEQFF
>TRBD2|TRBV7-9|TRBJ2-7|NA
TGTGCCAGCAGCTTAGTGGGCGGGAGGGTTGACGAGCAGTACTTC
CASSLVGGRVDEQYF
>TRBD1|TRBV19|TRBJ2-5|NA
TGTGCCAGTAGGGAGCAGGGGGCAACCCAGTACTTC
CASREQGATQYF
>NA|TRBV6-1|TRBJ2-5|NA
TGTGCCAGCAGCAGACAGGTCCAAGAGACCCAGTACTTC
CASSRQVQETQYF
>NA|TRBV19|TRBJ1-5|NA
TGTGCCAGTAGTATAAGACCCCGGACAGCGGGGAGATATCAGCCCCAGCATTTT
CASSIRPRTAGRYQPQHF
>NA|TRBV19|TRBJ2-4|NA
TGTGCCAGTAGCGGACTGGCAAACATTCAGTACTTC
CASSGLANIQYF
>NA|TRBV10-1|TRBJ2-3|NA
TGCGCCAGCAGTGGTACAGGGTATACGCAGTATTTT
CASSGTGYTQYF
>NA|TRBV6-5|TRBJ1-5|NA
TGTGCCAGCAGATCGGAGTATAGCAATCAGCCCCAGCATTTT
CASRSEYSNQPQHF
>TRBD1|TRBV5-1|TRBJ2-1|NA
TGCGCCAGCAGCTTGACTCAGACAGGGGGCGCCCACAATGAGCAGTTCTTC
CASSLTQTGGAHNEQFF
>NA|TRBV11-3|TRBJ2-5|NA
TGTGCCAGCAGCTCCACGTTGGGCTACGTCCAGACCCAGTACTTC
CASSSTLGYVQTQYF
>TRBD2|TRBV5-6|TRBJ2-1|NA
TGTGCCAGCAGCTTGACCCCGGGACTAGTACAGTTCTTC
CASSLTPGLVQFF
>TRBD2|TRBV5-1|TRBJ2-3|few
TGCGCCAGCAGCTTGGGAACTAGCGGGTACGCCACAGATACGCAGTATTTT
CASSLGTSGYATDTQYF
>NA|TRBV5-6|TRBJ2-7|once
TGTGCCAGCAGCTTATACTATGGAGGGGTGATTGGGAACGAGCAGTACTTC
CASSLYYGGVIGNEQYF
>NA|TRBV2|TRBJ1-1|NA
TGTGCCAGCAATCCAGCGGCGGCTGAAGCTTTCTTT
CASNPAAAEAFF
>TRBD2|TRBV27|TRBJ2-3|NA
TGTGCCAGCACTGCGGGGACTAGCGACACAGATACGCAGTATTTT
CASTAGTSDTDTQYF
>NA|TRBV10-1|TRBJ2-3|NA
TGCGCCAGCAGTGAGAACTCCCGCGCTTCACCAGATACGCAGTATTTT
CASSENSRASPDTQYF
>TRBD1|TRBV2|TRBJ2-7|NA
TGTGCCAGCAGTGAGCGGACAGGGAGTTACGAGCAGTACTTC
CASSERTGSYEQYF
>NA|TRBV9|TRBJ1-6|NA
TGTGCCAGCAGCTCAGGGACAAGCTCCTATAATTCACCCCTCCACTTT
CASSSGTSSYNSPLHF
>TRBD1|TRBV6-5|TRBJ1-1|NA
TGTGCCAGCAGCGGGACAGGGGAATGGAACACTGAAGCTTTCTTT
CASSGTGEWNTEAFF
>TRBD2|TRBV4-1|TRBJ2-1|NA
TGCGCCAGCAGCCAAGATTCGGGCGGGAGTGCCCTCAATGAGCAGTTCTTC
CASSQDSGGSALNEQFF
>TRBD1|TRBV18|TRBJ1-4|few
TGTGCCAGCTCACTCCTGGCGGGACAGGGAGGTGCTAATGAAAAACTGTTTTTT
CASSLLAGQGGANEKLFF
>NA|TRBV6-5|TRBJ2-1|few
TGTGCCAGCAGTCTCTCCCTTTCCTACAATGAGCAGTTCTTC
CASSLSLSYNEQFF
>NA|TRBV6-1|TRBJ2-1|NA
TGTGCCAGCAGTGAGAGGGCCGACGGATACAATGAGCAGTTCTTC
CASSERADGYNEQFF
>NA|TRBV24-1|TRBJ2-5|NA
TGTGCCACCAGTCATGATACCGCGAGGTCAACCCAGTACTTC
CATSHDTARSTQYF
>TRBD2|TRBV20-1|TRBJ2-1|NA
TGCAGTGCTACCGCGGGGGGGGAGCAGTTCTTC
CSATAGGEQFF
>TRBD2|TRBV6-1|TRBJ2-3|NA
TGTGCCAGCAGTGAGAAGAAAACCGTCGGCGGGAGGCGGACAGATACGCAGTATTTT
CASSEKKTVGGRRTDTQYF
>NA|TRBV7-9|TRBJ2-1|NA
TGTGCCAGCAGCGCCGGAGCGAGACGGGGTAATGAGCAGTTCTTC
CASSAGARRGNEQFF
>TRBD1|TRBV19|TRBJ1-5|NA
TGTGCCAGTAGTACGCCGTCGACAGGGAACAATCAGCCCCAGCATTTT
CASSTPSTGNNQPQHF
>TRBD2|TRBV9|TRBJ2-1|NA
TGTGCCAGCACCCGGGGAAAGGGACTAGAAATTAACAATGAGCAGTTCTTC
CASTRGKGLEINNEQFF
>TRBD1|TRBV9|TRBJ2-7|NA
TGTGCCAGCAGCGTAGAGACAGGGAGCTCCTACGAGCAGTACTTC
CASSVETGSSYEQYF
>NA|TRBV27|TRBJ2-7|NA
TGTGCCAGCAGCCTGCGAGGTCTGACCTACGAGCAGTACTTC
CASSLRGLTYEQYF
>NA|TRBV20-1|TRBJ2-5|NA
TGCAGTGCTAGTCAGGGGAAAGAGACCCAGTACTTC
CSASQGKETQYF
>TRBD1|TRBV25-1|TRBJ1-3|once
TGTGCCAGCAGCGAGACAGGGACTGGAAACACCATATATTTT
CASSETGTGNTIYF
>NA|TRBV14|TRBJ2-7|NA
TGTGCCAGCAGCCAATACGTGTCTAGCCCAATACGGCAATTC
CASSQYVSSPIRQF
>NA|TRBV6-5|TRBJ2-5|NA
TGTGCCAGCAGTTATGTCGGAACGAAGGGGGAGACCCAGTACTTC
CASSYVGTKGETQYF
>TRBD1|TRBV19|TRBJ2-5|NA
TGTGCCAGTAGTAAAAGCTTAGGACAGGAAAAAGAGACCCAGTACTTC
CASSKSLGQEKETQYF
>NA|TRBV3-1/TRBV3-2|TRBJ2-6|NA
TGTGCCAGCAGCCAAGATAAGAGCTCTGGGGCCAACGTCCTGACTTTC
CASSQDKSSGANVLTF
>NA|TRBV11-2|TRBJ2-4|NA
TGTGCCAGCAAACTTGGGGGGGGGCCAGCCAAAAACATTCAGTACTTC
CASKLGGGPAKNIQYF
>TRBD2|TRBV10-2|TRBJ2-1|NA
TGCGCCAGCAGTGGGCTTACTAGCGGGTTGAGCTATGAGCAGTTCTTC
CASSGLTSGLSYEQFF
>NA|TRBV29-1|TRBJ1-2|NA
TGCAGCGTGGACAGAGCGTATGGCTACACCTTC
CSVDRAYGYTF
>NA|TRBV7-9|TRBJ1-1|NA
TGTGCCAGCAGCTCAACCCGGGGATTTACTGACACTGAAGCTTTCTTT
CASSSTRGFTDTEAFF
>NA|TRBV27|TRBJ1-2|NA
TGTGCCAGCAGTGGGGGAGGCTATGGCTACACCTTC
CASSGGGYGYTF
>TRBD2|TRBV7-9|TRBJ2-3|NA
TGTGCCAGCAGACCTGGGACTAGCGGCACAGATACGCAGTATTTT
CASRPGTSGTDTQYF
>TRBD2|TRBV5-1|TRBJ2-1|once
TGCGCCAGCAGCTTGGTCGCGGGAGGGTACAATGAGCAGTTCTTC
CASSLVAGGYNEQFF
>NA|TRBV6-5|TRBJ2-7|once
TGTGCCAGCAGCGGCAGGGGCGACGAGCAGTACTTC
CASSGRGDEQYF
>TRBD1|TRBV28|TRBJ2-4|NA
TGTGCCAGCAGGCTTTCAGGGACAGGGGGAGGTTTTGGCATTCAGTACTTC
CASRLSGTGGGFGIQYF
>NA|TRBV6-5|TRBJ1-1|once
TGTGCCAGCAGTTACTCTAGGACAGAAGCTTTCTTT
CASSYSRTEAFF
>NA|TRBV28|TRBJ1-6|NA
TGTGCCAGCAGTTTATTAGGGGGAAATAATTCACCCCTCCACTTT
CASSLLGGNNSPLHF
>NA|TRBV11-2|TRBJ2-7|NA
TGTGCCAGCAGCGATAGTAAGGGGGGGCGCGAGCAGTACTTC
CASSDSKGGREQYF
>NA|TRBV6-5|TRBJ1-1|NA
TGTGCCAGCACTAGACAGTACACTGAAGCTTTCTTT
CASTRQYTEAFF
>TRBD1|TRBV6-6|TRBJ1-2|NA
TGTGCCAGCCGAATCAGGGCCGGGACAGCTAACTATGGCTACACCTTC
CASRIRAGTANYGYTF
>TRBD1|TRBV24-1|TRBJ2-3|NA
TGTGCCACCAGTGAGGCCGGGACAGGGAATCCGAACACGCAGTATTTT
CATSEAGTGNPNTQYF